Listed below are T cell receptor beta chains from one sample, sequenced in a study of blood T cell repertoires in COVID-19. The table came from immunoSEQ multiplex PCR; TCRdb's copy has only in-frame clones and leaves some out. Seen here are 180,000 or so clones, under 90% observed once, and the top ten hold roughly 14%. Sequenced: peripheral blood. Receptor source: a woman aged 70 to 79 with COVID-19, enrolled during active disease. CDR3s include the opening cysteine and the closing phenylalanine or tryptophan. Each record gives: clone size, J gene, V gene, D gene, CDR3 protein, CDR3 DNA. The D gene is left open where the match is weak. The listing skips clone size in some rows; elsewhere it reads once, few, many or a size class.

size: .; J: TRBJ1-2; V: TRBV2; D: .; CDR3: CASSSTATSYGYTF; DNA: TGTGCCAGCAGCTCGACAGCGACTTCCTATGGCTACACCTTC
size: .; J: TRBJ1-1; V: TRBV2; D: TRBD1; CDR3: CASSPNRGQAVDTEAFF; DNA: TGTGCCAGCAGTCCAAACAGGGGCCAGGCCGTGGACACTGAAGCTTTCTTT
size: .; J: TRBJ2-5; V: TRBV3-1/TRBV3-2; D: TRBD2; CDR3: CASSLSGLAARTQYF; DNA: TGTGCCAGCAGCCTTTCGGGACTAGCGGCCCGGACCCAGTACTTC
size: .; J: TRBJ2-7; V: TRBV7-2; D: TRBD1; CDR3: CASSLAETGPYEQYF; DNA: TGTGCCAGCAGCTTAGCGGAGACAGGGCCTTACGAGCAGTACTTC
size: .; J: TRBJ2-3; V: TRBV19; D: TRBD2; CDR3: CASSTGLAGGTDTQYF; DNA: TGTGCCAGTAGTACCGGACTAGCTGGGGGCACAGATACGCAGTATTTT
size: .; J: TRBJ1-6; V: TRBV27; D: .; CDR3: CASSLSTENSPLHF; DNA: TGTGCCAGCAGTTTATCGACAGAAAATTCACCCCTCCACTTT
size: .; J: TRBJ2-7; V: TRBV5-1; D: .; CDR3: CASSSGTAYEQYF; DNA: TGCGCCAGCAGCTCCGGGACTGCCTACGAGCAGTACTTC
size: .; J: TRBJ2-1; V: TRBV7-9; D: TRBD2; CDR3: CASSSTSADEQFF; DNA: TGTGCCAGCAGCTCGACTAGCGCGGATGAGCAGTTCTTC
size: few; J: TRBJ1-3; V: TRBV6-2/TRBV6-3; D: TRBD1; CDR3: CASSYPGQATIYF; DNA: TGTGCCAGCAGTTACCCCGGACAGGCCACCATATATTTT
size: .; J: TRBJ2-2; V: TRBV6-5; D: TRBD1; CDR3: CASSWDRNTGELFF; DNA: TGTGCCAGCAGTTGGGACAGGAACACCGGGGAGCTGTTTTTT
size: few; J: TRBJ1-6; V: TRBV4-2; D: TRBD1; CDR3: CASSQDTGQERGSPLHF; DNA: TGTGCCAGCAGCCAAGATACCGGACAGGAAAGAGGGTCACCCCTCCACTTT
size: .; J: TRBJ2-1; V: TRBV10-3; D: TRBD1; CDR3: CAISESRGTGGNEQFF; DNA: TGTGCCATCAGTGAAAGTAGAGGGACAGGGGGCAATGAGCAGTTCTTC
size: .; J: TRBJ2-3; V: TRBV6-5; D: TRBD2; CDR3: CASSLSGSQDTQYF; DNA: TGTGCCAGCAGCCTTAGCGGGAGTCAAGATACGCAGTATTTT
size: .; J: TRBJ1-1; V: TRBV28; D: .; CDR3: CASSSRTVLVYTEAFF; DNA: TGTGCCAGCAGTTCACGGACAGTCCTCGTCTACACTGAAGCTTTCTTT
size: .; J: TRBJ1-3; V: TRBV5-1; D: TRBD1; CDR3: CASSLASGGSGNTIYF; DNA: TGCGCCAGCAGCTTGGCTTCAGGGGGCTCTGGAAACACCATATATTTT
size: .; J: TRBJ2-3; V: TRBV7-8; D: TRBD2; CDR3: CASSPTLRAGGPARADTQYF; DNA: TGTGCCAGCAGCCCCACTCTTCGAGCGGGAGGGCCTGCTCGCGCAGATACGCAGTATTTT
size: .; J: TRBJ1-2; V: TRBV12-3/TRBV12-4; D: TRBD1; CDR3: CASSFDRVGGYTF; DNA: TGTGCCAGCAGTTTCGACAGGGTGGGAGGCTACACCTTC
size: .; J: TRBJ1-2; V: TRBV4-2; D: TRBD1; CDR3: CASSPTTGPNYGYTF; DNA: TGTGCCAGCAGCCCCACGACAGGGCCGAACTATGGCTACACCTTC
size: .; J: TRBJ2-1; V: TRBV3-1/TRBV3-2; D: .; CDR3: CASRPGLGYNEQFF; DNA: TGTGCCAGCCGCCCGGGACTGGGGTACAATGAGCAGTTCTTC
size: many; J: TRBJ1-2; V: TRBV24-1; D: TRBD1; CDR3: CATSRGGSYGYTF; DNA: TGTGCCACCAGTAGAGGGGGCTCCTATGGCTACACCTTC